Included here is one T cell receptor (beta chain) sequence, with context. Its specificity is not known. Expressed TCRB transcripts were sequenced because the isolated RNA had all been reverse transcribed beforehand. TCRdb's copy holds only in-frame clones and misses some; the assay was immunoSEQ multiplex PCR. The profile shows some 350,000 clones, around 10% of them singletons. Sorted CD4+ subsets: naive, central memory, regulatory, stem cell-like memory (CD45RO/CCR7/CD25/CD127/CD95/CD27 panel). Post-sort purity exceeded 98% for all sorted populations. The germline V gene has CDR1 MNHEY and CDR2 SVGAGI. The V and J ends lost 7 bases and 2 bases respectively, with 18 bases between them. This CDR3 contains 15 residues. The source of the sample is a study of beta chain features in type 1 diabetes. General study points: There was a moderate but significant shortening of TCRB CDR3s in all four CD4+ subsets of Type 1 diabetes patients.

V usage is TRBV6-5 and J usage is TRBJ2-7, with D maybe TRBD1 (6 bases). Material for sequencing was central memory CD4+ T cells from blood. This TCR derives from a man aged 25-40 years with type 1 diabetes. The CDR3 here is CASTSPDRITYEQYF. As DNA, the CDR3 is TGTGCCAGCACCTCACCCGACAGGATCACCTACGAGCAGTACTTC.